The 20 T cell receptor beta chains presented below share a single source sample, sequenced in a study of blood T cells in healthy people across ages. The authors ran a second PCR of about 7 to 11 cycles using a sample-barcoded 5' primer and a J-beta primer mix. TCRdb analysed the 5' RACE reads with MiXCR anew, one entry per CDR3 protein. This table holds approximately 1.5 million distinct CDR3 sequences, approximately 43% found once. The specimen sequenced was blood. These receptor sequences come from a woman aged 18-29 years in good health.

This clonotype appeared a single time. This chain connects TRBV20-1 to TRBJ2-1; D gene uncertain. This CDR3 spans 12 amino acids. The germline gives CDR1 DFQATT, CDR2 SNEGSKA (reference sequence). The V end lost 0 bases, the J end lost 8 bases, and 8 bases lay between the germline ends. CDR3 sequence reads: CSARDLKDEQFF. CDR3 DNA sequence: TGCAGTGCTAGAGATCTTAAAGATGAGCAGTTCTTC.

The rearrangement links TRBV5-6 to TRBJ2-6; D is unclear. The CDR3 is 16 amino acids. The germline V and J ends were trimmed by 5 bases and 2 bases, with 14 bases remaining between them. CDR1 and CDR2 (germline): SGHDT, YYEEEE. CDR3: CASSKIPEAGANVLTF. The CDR3 bases are TGTGCCAGCAGTAAGATCCCGGAAGCTGGGGCCAACGTCCTGACTTTC.

The chain has TRBV4-3 and TRBJ2-7; 9 positions agree with TRBD1. The CDR3 totals 16 residues. Trimming at V came to 4 bases and at J to 5 bases, leaving 12 bases not matched to a gene. The V gene's germline CDR1 is LGHNA and CDR2 YSLEER. CDR3 DNA: TGCGCCAGCAGCCTGGGACAGGGCGGATTAAAGGACGAGCAGTACTTC. It is translated as CASSLGQGGLKDEQYF.

The V call is TRBV7-3, the J call TRBJ2-3; D is possibly TRBD1 or TRBD2 (6 bases each). This CDR3 region has 18 residues. V lost 3 bases and J lost 0, with 19 bases in between. Germline-derived CDR1 and CDR2 are SGHTA and FQGTGA. CDR3 DNA: TGTGCCAGCAGCTTCATAGGGGGACTTCCCACTAGCACAGATACGCAGTATTTT. As protein: CASSFIGGLPTSTDTQYF.

Only a few counts were recorded for this clonotype. This chain links TRBV5-1 with TRBJ2-1; 8 bases fit TRBD2. There are 15 residues in the CDR3. Germline V gene lookup returns CDR1 SGHRS and CDR2 YFSETQ. V was pared by 0 bases and J by 6 bases, with 5 bases of the junction left unmatched. The CDR3 sequence: CASSLGLALLNEQFF. Written as DNA, the CDR3 is TGCGCCAGCAGCTTGGGACTAGCGCTTCTCAATGAGCAGTTCTTC. Full variable domain (missing parts from reference TRBV5-1 and TRBJ2-1): KAGVTQTPRYLIKTRGQQVTLSCSPISGHRSVSWYQQTPGQGLQFLFEYFSETQRNKGNFPGRFSGRQFSNSRSEMNVSTLELGDSALYLCASSLGLALLNEQFFGPGTRLTVL.

This clonotype has only a few counts. The rearrangement joins TRBV12-3 or TRBV12-4 to TRBJ1-5; maybe TRBD1 (5 bases). Trimming took off 3 bases at V and 7 bases at J, with 13 bases between the two ends. The CDR3 has 14 amino acids. CDR3 DNA sequence: TGTGCCAGCAGTTTCAGGGCTTTTGGCCAGCCCCAGCATTTT. Amino acid sequence: CASSFRAFGQPQHF.

This clonotype was detected a few times. The chain has TRBV10-3 and TRBJ2-3; D is perhaps TRBD1 (6 bases). Germline V gene lookup returns CDR1 ENHRY and CDR2 SYGVKD. The CDR3 is 15 amino acids. Deletions cut 4 bases from V and 2 bases from J, with 13 bases between. CDR3: CAISGTVKATDTQYF. The CDR3 nucleotides read TGTGCCATCAGTGGGACAGTGAAAGCCACAGATACGCAGTATTTT.

The V call is TRBV5-8, the J call TRBJ1-2; D remains ambiguous. Trimming left V 4 bases short and J 4 bases short, with 17 bases between. The germline V gene has CDR1 SGHTS and CDR2 YDEGEE. There are 15 residues in the CDR3. The CDR3 coding sequence is TGTGCCAGCAGCCCCCGGAAATGGGATACCTATGGCTACACCTTC. Translating gives CASSPRKWDTYGYTF.

The chain links TRBV7-2 to TRBJ2-2; 10 bases match TRBD2. The CDR3 is 15 amino acids. Trimming removed 5 bases from V and 5 bases from J; junction bases left unmatched: 5. The germline V gene encodes CDR1 SGHTA and CDR2 FQGNSA. The CDR3 reads CASSVLAGATGELFF. Here the CDR3 DNA reads TGTGCCAGCAGCGTTCTAGCGGGAGCTACCGGGGAGCTGTTTTTT. The full variable domain, with the rest looked up from reference TRBV7-2 and TRBJ2-2, is GAGVSQSPSNKVTEKGKDVELRCDPISGHTALYWYRQSLGQGLEFLIYFQGNSAPDKSGLPSDRFSAERTGGSVSTLTIQRTQQEDSAVYLCASSVLAGATGELFFGEGSRLTVL.

The J gene is TRBJ1-2, the V gene TRBV13; the D is unclear. The CDR3 length is 13 residues. V lost 5 bases and J lost 4, with 11 bases in between. Germline assignment: CDR1 PRHDT and CDR2 FYEKMQ (reference sequence). The CDR3 DNA reads as TGTGCCAGCAGCACCTCAGGTACCTATGGCTACACCTTC. This encodes CASSTSGTYGYTF.

The chain joins TRBV6-6 to TRBJ2-5; no firm D call. Trimming took off 6 bases at V and 3 bases at J, with 8 bases between the two ends. Germline CDR1 reads MNHNY; CDR2 reads SVGAGI (reference sequence). The CDR3 has 12 residues. CDR3 coding DNA: TGTGCCAGCAGAGGGCCAAAAGAGACCCAGTACTTC. Translating it yields CASRGPKETQYF.

DNA of the CDR3: TGTGCCAGCAGCTTAGCGTCATTTGGGGGCCTCTCCTACAATGAGCAGTTCTTC. It encodes CASSLASFGGLSYNEQFF. V gene TRBV7-2 combines with J gene TRBJ2-1; a possible D gene is TRBD1 (6 bases). V dropped 0 bases and J dropped 0 bases, with 15 bases sitting between them. Germline V gene sequence: CDR1 SGHTA, CDR2 FQGNSA. The CDR3 has 18 amino acids.

The V and J genes are TRBV2 and TRBJ1-5; a weak D match, TRBD1 (6 bases). The CDR3 length is 14 residues. Germline CDR1 SNHLY, CDR2 FYNNEI. Trimming took 8 bases from V and 3 from J, leaving 14 bases between them. The CDR3 loop is CASGGRGANQPQHF. The CDR3 coding sequence is TGTGCCAGCGGTGGAAGGGGGGCCAATCAGCCCCAGCATTTT. Full variable domain (remainder filled in from reference TRBV2 and TRBJ1-5): EPEVTQTPSHQVTQMGQEVILRCVPISNHLYFYWYRQILGQKVEFLVSFYNNEISEKSEIFDDQFSVERPDGSNFTLKIRSTKLEDSAMYFCASGGRGANQPQHFGDGTRLSIL.

The V gene is TRBV6-5, the J gene TRBJ2-5; 8 bases are shared with TRBD1. The CDR3 consists of 15 residues. Germline V gene sequence: CDR1 MNHEY, CDR2 SVGAGI. V lost 2 bases to trimming and J lost 4 bases; unmatched junction nucleotides: 6. This CDR3 reads CASSYARGRLETQYF. The CDR3 nucleotides are TGTGCCAGCAGTTACGCCAGGGGGCGATTAGAGACCCAGTACTTC.

A few counts support this clonotype. The chain links TRBV19 to TRBJ2-7, with 7 bases fitting TRBD2. The trim removed 4 bases at V and 1 base at J, leaving 1 base unmatched. Per the germline V gene, CDR1 is LNHDA and CDR2 is SQIVND (reference sequence). This CDR3 spans 13 amino acids. CDR3 coding DNA: TGTGCCAGTAGTACTAGCGGTTCCTACGAGCAGTACTTC. This translates into CASSTSGSYEQYF.

There are a few counts of this clonotype. The chain employs TRBV20-1 and TRBJ1-5; D unresolved. This CDR3 contains 14 residues. V gave up 2 bases and J gave up 4 bases, with 12 bases separating them. Germline loops: CDR1 DFQATT, CDR2 SNEGSKA (reference sequence). The chain's CDR3 is CSARMGTENQPQHF. CDR3 bases: TGCAGTGCTAGAATGGGAACAGAGAATCAGCCCCAGCATTTT.

The V and J genes are TRBV11-2 and TRBJ2-4; a weak D match, TRBD2 (7 bases). The germline gives CDR1 SGHAT, CDR2 FQNNGV. V lost 5 bases, J lost 2 bases, and 13 bases lay in between. The length of the CDR3 is 15 residues. The CDR3 sequence: CASSQRGGPKNIQYF. In DNA form, the CDR3 reads TGTGCCAGCAGCCAAAGGGGGGGTCCCAAAAACATTCAGTACTTC.

The chain uses TRBV7-3 and TRBJ1-2; D might be TRBD1 (5 bases). Trimming stripped 4 bases from V and 13 bases from J, with 19 bases between. This CDR3 has 13 amino acids. CDR1 and CDR2 (germline): SGHTA, FQGTGA. The CDR3 loop is CASSYRDGFFLTF. DNA for the CDR3: TGTGCCAGCAGCTACCGGGACGGCTTCTTCCTCACCTTC. The whole variable domain, filled in from reference TRBV7-3 and TRBJ1-2, reads GAGVSQTPSNKVTEKGKYVELRCDPISGHTALYWYRQSLGQGPEFLIYFQGTGAADDSGLPNDRFFAVRPEGSVSTLKIQRTERGDSAVYLCASSYRDGFFLTFGSGTRLTVV.

This clonotype has just a few counts. The chain employs TRBV13 and TRBJ2-7, with TRBD1 matching 7 bases. The germline V gene has CDR1 PRHDT and CDR2 FYEKMQ (reference sequence). CDR3 length: 15 residues. The J segment lost 2 bases and the V segment lost 5 bases, leaving 9 bases of the junction unmatched. The CDR3 reads CASSRRQGTTYEQYF. CDR3 sequence (DNA): TGTGCCAGCAGCCGAAGACAGGGCACGACCTACGAGCAGTACTTC.

The gene calls are TRBV4-3 and TRBJ2-2; TRBD2 matches 7 bases. The CDR3 is made up of 14 amino acids. Germline V gene data show CDR1 as LGHNA and CDR2 as YSLEER. The trim removed 4 bases at V and 7 bases at J, leaving 6 bases unmatched. Here the CDR3 reads CASSRGLEYGELFF. CDR3 bases: TGCGCCAGCAGCCGCGGACTAGAATACGGGGAGCTGTTTTTT.